The text below deals with one T cell receptor (beta chain). The antigen is not known. The source of the sample is a study of blood T cells in healthy people across ages. Findings of the study overall: The lack of PBMC sorting stopped any conclusive naive versus antigen-experienced comparison.

The CDR3 runs to 13 residues. Germline V gene data show CDR1 as DFQATT and CDR2 as SNEGSKA (reference sequence). V lost 3 bases to trimming and J lost 2 bases; unmatched junction nucleotides: 4. A sample-barcoded 5' primer and a J-beta primer mix were used in a second PCR of roughly 7 to 11 cycles. TCRdb reanalysed the 5' RACE reads using MiXCR and keeps one entry per CDR3 protein. Of 1,500,000 or so distinct CDR3 sequences in the sample, 59% were seen once. The chain couples TRBV20-1 to TRBJ2-7, with TRBD2 matching 7 bases. This clonotype was obtained from a young man in good health. Material for sequencing was blood. In DNA, the CDR3 is TGCAGTGCTAGCCCGGGGGGTCCCTACGAGCAGTACTTC. Its protein is CSASPGGPYEQYF.